This TCR beta chain was recorded in a study of tissue T cells after allogeneic stem cell transplantation. About the study: Of the grafts for graft-versus-host disease patients, four were unmodified and three CD34-selected.

Study-level findings and limits: Within patients, tissue anatomy strongly shaped TCR repertoire composition.

Here immunoSEQ multiplex PCR was the method, and the copy in TCRdb shows in-frame clones only, minus some. The profile shows roughly 25,000 clones, about 90% of them singletons. Concerning this clone: Antigen specificity is unknown.

J was trimmed by 7 bases and V by 6 bases; bases with no gene match: 6. Germline CDR1 MNHEY, CDR2 SVGAGI. This CDR3 has 14 residues. The sequence derives from a male donor aged 60 or over who later had graft-versus-host disease after an allogeneic stem cell transplant. This chain joins TRBV6-5 and TRBJ1-6; TRBD1 matches 7 bases. Source: blood, taken before transplantation. CDR3 sequence: CASSPGGQNSPLHF. CDR3 bases: TGTGCCAGCAGCCCAGGGGGTCAAAATTCACCCCTCCACTTT.